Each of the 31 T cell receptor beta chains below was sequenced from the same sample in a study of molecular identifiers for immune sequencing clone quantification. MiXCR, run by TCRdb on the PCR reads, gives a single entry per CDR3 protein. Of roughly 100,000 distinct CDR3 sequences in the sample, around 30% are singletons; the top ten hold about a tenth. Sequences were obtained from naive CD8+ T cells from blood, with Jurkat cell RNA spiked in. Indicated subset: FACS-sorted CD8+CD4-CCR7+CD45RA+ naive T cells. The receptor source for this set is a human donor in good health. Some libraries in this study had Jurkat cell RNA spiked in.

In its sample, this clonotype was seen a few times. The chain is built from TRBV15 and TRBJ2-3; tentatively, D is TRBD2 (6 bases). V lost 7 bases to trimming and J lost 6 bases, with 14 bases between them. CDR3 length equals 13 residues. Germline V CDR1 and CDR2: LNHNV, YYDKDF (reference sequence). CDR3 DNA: TGTGCCACCATGGATGGAGGGCGGGATACGCAGTATTTT. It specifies CATMDGGRDTQYF.

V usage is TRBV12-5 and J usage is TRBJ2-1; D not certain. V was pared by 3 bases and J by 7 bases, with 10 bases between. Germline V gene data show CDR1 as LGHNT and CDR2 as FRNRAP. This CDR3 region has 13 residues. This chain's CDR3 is CASGFINENEQFF. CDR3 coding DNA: TGTGCTAGTGGTTTTATCAATGAAAATGAGCAGTTCTTC.

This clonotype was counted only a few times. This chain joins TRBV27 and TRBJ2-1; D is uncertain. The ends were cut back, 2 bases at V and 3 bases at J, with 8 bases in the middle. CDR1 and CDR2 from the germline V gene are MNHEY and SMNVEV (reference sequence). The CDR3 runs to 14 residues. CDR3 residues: CASSLRVHYNEQFF. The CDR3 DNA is TGTGCCAGCAGTTTAAGGGTCCACTACAATGAGCAGTTCTTC.

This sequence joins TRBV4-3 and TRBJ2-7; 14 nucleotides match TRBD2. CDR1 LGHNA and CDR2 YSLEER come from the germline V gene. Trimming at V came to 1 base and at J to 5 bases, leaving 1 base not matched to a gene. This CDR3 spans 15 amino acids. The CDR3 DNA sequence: TGCGCCAGCAGCCAAGGGGGACTAGCGGGAGACGAGCAGTACTTC. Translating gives CASSQGGLAGDEQYF.

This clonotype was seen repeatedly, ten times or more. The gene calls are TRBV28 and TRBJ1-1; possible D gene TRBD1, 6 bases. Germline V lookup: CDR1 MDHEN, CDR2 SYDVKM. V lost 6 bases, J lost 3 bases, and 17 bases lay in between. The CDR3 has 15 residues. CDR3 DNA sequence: TGTGCCAGCAGGACTCGGGGGGCGCGGTACACTGAAGCTTTCTTT. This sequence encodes CASRTRGARYTEAFF.

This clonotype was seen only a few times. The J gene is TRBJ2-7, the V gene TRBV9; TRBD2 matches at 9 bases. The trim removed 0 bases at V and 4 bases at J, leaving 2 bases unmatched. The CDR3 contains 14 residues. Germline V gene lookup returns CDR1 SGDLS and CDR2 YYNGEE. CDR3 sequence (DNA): TGTGCCAGCAGCGTAGCGACTAGCGGTTACGAGCAGTACTTC. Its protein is CASSVATSGYEQYF.

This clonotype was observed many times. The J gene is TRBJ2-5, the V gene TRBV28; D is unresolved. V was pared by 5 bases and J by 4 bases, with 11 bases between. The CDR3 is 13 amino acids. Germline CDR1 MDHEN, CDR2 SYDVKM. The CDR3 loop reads CASSPRLVETQYF. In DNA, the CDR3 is TGTGCCAGCAGTCCTAGACTTGTAGAGACCCAGTACTTC.

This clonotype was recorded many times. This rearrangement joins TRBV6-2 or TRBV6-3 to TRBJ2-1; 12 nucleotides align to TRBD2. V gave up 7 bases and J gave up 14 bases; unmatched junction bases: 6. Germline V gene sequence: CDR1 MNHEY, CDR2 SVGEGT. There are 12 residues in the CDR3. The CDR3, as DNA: TGTGCCAGCACACCTAGCGGGAGGGCTGAGTTCTTC. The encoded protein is CASTPSGRAEFF.

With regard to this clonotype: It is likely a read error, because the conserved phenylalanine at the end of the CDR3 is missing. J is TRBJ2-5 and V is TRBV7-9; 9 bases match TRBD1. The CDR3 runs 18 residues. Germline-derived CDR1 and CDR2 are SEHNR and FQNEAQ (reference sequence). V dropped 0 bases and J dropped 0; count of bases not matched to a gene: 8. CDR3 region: CASSLAVFGTGYQETQYI. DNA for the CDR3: TGTGCCAGCAGCTTAGCCGTTTTTGGGACAGGGTACCAAGAGACCCAGTACATC.

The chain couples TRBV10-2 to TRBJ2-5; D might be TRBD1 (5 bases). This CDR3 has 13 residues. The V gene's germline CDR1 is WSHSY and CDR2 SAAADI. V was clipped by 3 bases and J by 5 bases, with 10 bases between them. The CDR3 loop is CASSDGARETQYF. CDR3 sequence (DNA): TGCGCCAGCAGTGATGGGGCCAGGGAGACCCAGTACTTC.

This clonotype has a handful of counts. The CDR3 DNA reads TGTGCCAGCACCGACGGGACATTAGCCGACTATCAGCCCCAGCATTTT. As protein: CASTDGTLADYQPQHF. The V gene is TRBV6-2 or TRBV6-3, the J gene TRBJ1-5; perhaps TRBD1 as D (6 bases). CDR3 length: 16 residues. V lost 7 bases, J lost 5 bases, and 21 bases lay in between. Germline-derived CDR1 and CDR2 are MNHEY and SVGEGT.

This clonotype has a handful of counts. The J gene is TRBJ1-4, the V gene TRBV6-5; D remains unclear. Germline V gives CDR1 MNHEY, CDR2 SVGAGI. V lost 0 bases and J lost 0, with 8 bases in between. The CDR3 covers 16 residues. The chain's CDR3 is CASSYSTRATNEKLFF. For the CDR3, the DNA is TGTGCCAGCAGTTACTCGACCCGGGCAACTAATGAAAAACTGTTTTTT.

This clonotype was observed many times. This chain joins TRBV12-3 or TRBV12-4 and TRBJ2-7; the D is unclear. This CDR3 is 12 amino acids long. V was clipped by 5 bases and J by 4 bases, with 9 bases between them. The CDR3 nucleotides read TGTGCCAGCAGTCCGGAGATTTACGAGCAGTACTTC. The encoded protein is CASSPEIYEQYF.

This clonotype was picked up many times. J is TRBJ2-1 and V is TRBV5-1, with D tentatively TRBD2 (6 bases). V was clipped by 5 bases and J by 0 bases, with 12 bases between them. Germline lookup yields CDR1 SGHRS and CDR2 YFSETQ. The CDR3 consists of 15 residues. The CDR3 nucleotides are TGCGCCAGCAGTTCTAGCGCCAGCTCCTACAATGAGCAGTTCTTC. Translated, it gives CASSSSASSYNEQFF.

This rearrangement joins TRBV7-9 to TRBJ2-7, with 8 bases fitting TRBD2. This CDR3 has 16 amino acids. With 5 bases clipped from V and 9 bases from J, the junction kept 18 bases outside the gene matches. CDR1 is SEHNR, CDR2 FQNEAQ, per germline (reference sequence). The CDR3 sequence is CASSREFGGLGDGQYF. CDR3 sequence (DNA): TGTGCCAGCAGCCGAGAGTTCGGGGGACTAGGAGACGGGCAGTACTTC.

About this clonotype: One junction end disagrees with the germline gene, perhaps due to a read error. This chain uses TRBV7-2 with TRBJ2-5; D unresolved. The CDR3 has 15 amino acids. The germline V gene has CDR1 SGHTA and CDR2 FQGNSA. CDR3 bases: TGTGCCAGCAGCTTATCCCTGCGCCGACAAGAGACCCAGTGCTTC. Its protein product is CASSLSLRRQETQCF. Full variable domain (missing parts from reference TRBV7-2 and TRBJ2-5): GAGVSQSPSNKVTEKGKDVELRCDPISGHTALYWYRQSLGQGLEFLIYFQGNSAPDKSGLPSDRFSAERTGGSVSTLTIQRTQQEDSAVYLCASSLSLRRQETQCFGPGTRLLVL.

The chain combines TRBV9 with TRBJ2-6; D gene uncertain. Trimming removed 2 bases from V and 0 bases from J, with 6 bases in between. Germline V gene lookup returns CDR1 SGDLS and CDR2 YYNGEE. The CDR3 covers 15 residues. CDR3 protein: CASSVSFSGANVLTF. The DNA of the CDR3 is TGTGCCAGCAGCGTCTCCTTCTCTGGGGCCAACGTCCTGACTTTC.

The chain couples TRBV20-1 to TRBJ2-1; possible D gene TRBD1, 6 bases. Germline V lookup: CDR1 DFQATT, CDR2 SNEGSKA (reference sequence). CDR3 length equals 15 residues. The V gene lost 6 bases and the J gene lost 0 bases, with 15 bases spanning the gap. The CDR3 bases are TGCAGTGCAAATAGACAGGAAAGCTCCTACAATGAGCAGTTCTTC. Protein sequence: CSANRQESSYNEQFF.

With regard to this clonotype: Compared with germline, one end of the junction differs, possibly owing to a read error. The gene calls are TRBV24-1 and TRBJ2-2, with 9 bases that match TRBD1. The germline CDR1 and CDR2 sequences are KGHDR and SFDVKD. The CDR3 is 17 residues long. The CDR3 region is CATSYFHRGQGTGELFF. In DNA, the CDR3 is TGTGCCACCAGTTATTTCCACAGGGGGCAGGGCACCGGGGAGCTGTTTTTT.

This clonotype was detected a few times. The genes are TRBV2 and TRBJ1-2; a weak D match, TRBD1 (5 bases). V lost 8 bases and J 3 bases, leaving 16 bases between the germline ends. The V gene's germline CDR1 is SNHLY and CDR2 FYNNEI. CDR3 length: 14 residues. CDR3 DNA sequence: TGTGCCAGCCATTTCAGGGCAAGGGACTATGGCTACACCTTC. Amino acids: CASHFRARDYGYTF.

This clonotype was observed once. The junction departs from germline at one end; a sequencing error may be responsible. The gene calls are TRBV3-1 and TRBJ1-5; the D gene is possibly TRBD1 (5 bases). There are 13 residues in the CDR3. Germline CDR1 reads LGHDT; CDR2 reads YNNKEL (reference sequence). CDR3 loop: CASSQGGGQPRHF. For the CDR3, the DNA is TGTGCCAGCAGCCAAGGGGGCGGTCAGCCCCGGCATTTT.

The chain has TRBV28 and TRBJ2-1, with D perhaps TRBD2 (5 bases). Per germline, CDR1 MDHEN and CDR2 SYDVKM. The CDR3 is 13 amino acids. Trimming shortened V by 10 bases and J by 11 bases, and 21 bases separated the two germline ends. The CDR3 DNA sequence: TGTGCCATAAGGACTTCCCGTGTGGTTAAGCAGTTCTTC. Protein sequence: CAIRTSRVVKQFF.

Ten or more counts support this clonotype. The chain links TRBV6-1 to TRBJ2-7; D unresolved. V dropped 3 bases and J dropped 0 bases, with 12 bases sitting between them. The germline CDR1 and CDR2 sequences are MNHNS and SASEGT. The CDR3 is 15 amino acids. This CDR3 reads CASSERLYSSYEQYF. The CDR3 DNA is TGTGCCAGCAGTGAGCGACTGTATAGCTCCTACGAGCAGTACTTC.

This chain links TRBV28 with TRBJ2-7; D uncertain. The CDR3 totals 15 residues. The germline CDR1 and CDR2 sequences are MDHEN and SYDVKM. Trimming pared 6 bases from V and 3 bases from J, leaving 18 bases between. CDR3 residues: CASSGTGPDYYEQYF. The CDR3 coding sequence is TGTGCCAGCAGCGGAACCGGGCCGGATTACTACGAGCAGTACTTC.

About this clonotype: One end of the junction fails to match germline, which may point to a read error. The CDR3: CASSVTGGAGTKAFF. CDR3 DNA sequence: TGTGCCAGCAGCGTAACAGGGGGCGCTGGCACTAAAGCTTTCTTT. The J gene is TRBJ1-1, the V gene TRBV9, with 9 bases that match TRBD1. The CDR3 extends over 15 amino acids. The germline CDR1 and CDR2 sequences are SGDLS and YYNGEE.

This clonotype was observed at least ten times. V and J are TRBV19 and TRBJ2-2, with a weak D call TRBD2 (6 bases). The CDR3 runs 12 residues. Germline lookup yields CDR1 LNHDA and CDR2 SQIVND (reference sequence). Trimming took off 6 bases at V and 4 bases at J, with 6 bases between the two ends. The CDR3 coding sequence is TGTGCCAGTAGCGGGAGCACCGGGGAGCTGTTTTTT. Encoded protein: CASSGSTGELFF.

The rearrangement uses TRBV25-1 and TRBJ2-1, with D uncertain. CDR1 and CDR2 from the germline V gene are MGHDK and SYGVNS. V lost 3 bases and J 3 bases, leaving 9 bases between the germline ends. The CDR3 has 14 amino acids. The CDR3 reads CASSDPTLYNEQFF. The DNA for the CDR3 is TGTGCCAGCAGTGACCCTACCCTCTACAATGAGCAGTTCTTC.

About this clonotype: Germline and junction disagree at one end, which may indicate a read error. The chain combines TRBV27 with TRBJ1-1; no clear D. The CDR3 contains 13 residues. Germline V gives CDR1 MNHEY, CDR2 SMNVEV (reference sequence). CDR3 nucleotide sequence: TGTGCCAGCAGTTCCAACGGAGGAGCTGAAGCTATCTTT. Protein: CASSSNGGAEAIF.

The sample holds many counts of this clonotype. CDR3 bases: TGTGCCAGCAGCGAGTATGCTAGCAATCAGCCCCAGCATTTT. The encoded protein is CASSEYASNQPQHF. This sequence joins TRBV9 and TRBJ1-5; D not certain. CDR1 is SGDLS, CDR2 YYNGEE, per germline. This CDR3 is built from 14 residues. Trimming took 3 bases from V and 0 from J, leaving 7 bases between them.

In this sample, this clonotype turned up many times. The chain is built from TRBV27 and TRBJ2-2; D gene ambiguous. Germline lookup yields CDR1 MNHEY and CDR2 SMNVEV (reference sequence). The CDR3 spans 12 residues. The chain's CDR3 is CAARANTGELFF. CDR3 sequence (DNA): TGTGCAGCGAGAGCGAACACCGGGGAGCTGTTTTTT.

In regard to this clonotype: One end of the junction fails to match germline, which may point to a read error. CDR3 sequence reads: CASTDQRDTDTQNF. In DNA, the CDR3 is TGTGCCAGCACCGACCAGCGGGACACAGATACGCAGAATTTT. The genes are TRBV6-2 or TRBV6-3 and TRBJ2-3, with a possible D match to TRBD2 (7 bases). This CDR3 region has 14 residues. Germline V gene lookup returns CDR1 MNHEY and CDR2 SVGEGT.